This is a list of T cell receptor beta chains from one sample in a study of blood T cell repertoires in COVID-19. This table comes from immunoSEQ multiplex PCR, and its TCRdb copy is limited to in-frame clones, with some not included. The sample includes approximately 40,000 clones, approximately 85% of them seen just once. Material for sequencing was peripheral blood. The receptors come from a man in his 60s with active or convalescent COVID-19. Both conserved end residues are part of each CDR3. D genes are given only for firm matches. Not every row has a clone size; where given, it reads once, few, many or a size class.

D gene	V gene	J gene	clone size	CDR3 protein	CDR3 DNA
.	TRBV7-2	TRBJ1-2	.	CASSHAKGNSYGYTF	TGTGCCAGCAGCCATGCAAAGGGGAACAGCTATGGCTACACCTTC
TRBD1	TRBV18	TRBJ1-5	.	CASSLDRAGGQPQHF	TGTGCCAGCTCACTCGACAGGGCGGGCGGTCAGCCCCAGCATTTT
.	TRBV20-1	TRBJ2-3	.	CSASYGGGAFGTQYF	TGCAGTGCTAGTTACGGCGGGGGCGCCTTCGGTACGCAGTATTTT
.	TRBV6-2/TRBV6-3	TRBJ1-5	.	CASSYSILGQSNQPQHF	TGTGCCAGCAGTTACTCGATTCTCGGACAGAGCAATCAGCCCCAGCATTTT
TRBD1	TRBV2	TRBJ1-2	few	CASSNDRELGGYTF	TGTGCCAGCAGCAACGACAGGGAGCTAGGTGGCTACACCTTC
.	TRBV9	TRBJ2-1	.	CASSVAGQLYNEQFF	TGTGCCAGCAGCGTAGCAGGACAGCTCTACAATGAGCAGTTCTTC
.	TRBV21-1	TRBJ1-1	.	CASSALTGGVDTEAFF	TGTGCCAGCAGCGCCTTGACAGGGGGCGTGGACACTGAAGCTTTCTTT
TRBD1	TRBV28	TRBJ1-3	.	CASSLFDSLWGQGSSGNTIYF	TGTGCCAGCAGTTTATTTGATTCTTTGTGGGGACAGGGGAGCTCTGGAAACACCATATATTTT
.	TRBV5-4	TRBJ2-3	.	CASSSEGQDTQYF	TGTGCCAGCAGCTCCGAGGGTCAAGATACGCAGTATTTT
.	TRBV6-2/TRBV6-3	TRBJ2-5	.	CASSYDEWNSPQETQYF	TGTGCCAGCAGTTACGACGAGTGGAACAGCCCGCAAGAGACCCAGTACTTC
.	TRBV19	TRBJ1-1	.	CASSLEGAGEAFF	TGTGCCAGTAGTTTGGAGGGCGCGGGTGAAGCTTTCTTT
TRBD1	TRBV29-1	TRBJ1-1	.	CSVEQDREAFF	TGCAGCGTTGAACAGGACAGGGAAGCTTTCTTT
.	TRBV3-1/TRBV3-2	TRBJ1-3	few	CASSQGGNTIYF	TGTGCCAGCAGCCAAGGAGGCAACACCATATATTTT
.	TRBV2	TRBJ1-3	.	CASSPRGSGNTIYF	TGTGCCAGCAGCCCCAGGGGCTCTGGAAACACCATATATTTT
TRBD2	TRBV5-8	TRBJ2-1	few	CASSLAGTRSPINEQFF	TGTGCCAGCAGCTTGGCCGGGACTAGATCTCCTATCAATGAGCAGTTCTTC
.	TRBV12-3/TRBV12-4	TRBJ1-2	.	CASSLQANYGYTF	TGTGCCAGCAGTTTACAGGCTAACTATGGCTACACCTTC
.	TRBV2	TRBJ2-1	.	CASSEILSYNEQFF	TGTGCCAGCAGTGAAATTCTATCCTACAATGAGCAGTTCTTC
TRBD1	TRBV12-3/TRBV12-4	TRBJ1-2	.	CASSPPDRGRTF	TGTGCCAGCAGTCCCCCCGACAGGGGAAGAACCTTC
TRBD1	TRBV28	TRBJ2-3	.	CASSLLGQGADTQYF	TGTGCCAGCAGTTTATTGGGGCAGGGGGCCGATACGCAGTATTTT
TRBD2	TRBV2	TRBJ2-1	.	CASSESPHLAGGTYNEQFF	TGTGCCAGCAGTGAATCCCCTCATCTAGCGGGGGGGACCTACAATGAGCAGTTCTTC
TRBD1	TRBV5-4	TRBJ1-2	.	CASSPPGAGGLYGYTF	TGTGCCAGCAGCCCTCCCGGGGCAGGGGGCCTCTATGGCTACACCTTC
.	TRBV19	TRBJ2-3	.	CASSTQAITDTQYF	TGTGCCAGTAGTACCCAGGCGATCACAGATACGCAGTATTTT
.	TRBV18	TRBJ2-1	many	CASSPPLGRQMWNEQFF	TGTGCCAGCTCACCCCCGTTGGGGCGCCAAATGTGGAATGAGCAGTTCTTC
.	TRBV29-1	TRBJ1-2	.	CSVVSPGANYGYTF	TGCAGCGTTGTATCGCCGGGAGCTAACTATGGCTACACCTTC
TRBD1	TRBV9	TRBJ1-1	.	CASSVEPGGNTEAFF	TGTGCCAGCAGCGTAGAGCCAGGGGGGAACACTGAAGCTTTCTTT
.	TRBV3-1/TRBV3-2	TRBJ1-2	.	CASSQDLGQGYGYTF	TGTGCCAGCAGCCAAGATTTAGGACAAGGTTATGGCTACACCTTC
.	TRBV6-1	TRBJ1-1	.	CASSDPAGGRGTEAFF	TGTGCCAGCAGTGACCCCGCGGGGGGGCGCGGCACTGAAGCTTTCTTT
TRBD1	TRBV11-2	TRBJ2-5	few	CASSLGTGDVETQYF	TGTGCCAGCAGCCTCGGGACAGGGGATGTAGAGACCCAGTACTTC
.	TRBV19	TRBJ2-3	.	CASSQTGSKDTQYF	TGTGCCAGTAGCCAAACAGGGTCGAAAGATACGCAGTATTTT
.	TRBV5-1	TRBJ1-2	.	CASSGGLSTYGYTF	TGCGCCAGCAGCGGTGGACTCTCGACCTATGGCTACACCTTC
.	TRBV4-1	TRBJ2-3	.	CASSQGSLRIRDTQYF	TGCGCCAGCAGCCAAGGGTCCCTCCGAATTCGGGATACGCAGTATTTT
.	TRBV10-2	TRBJ2-3	once	CASMRSPDTQYF	TGCGCCAGCATGAGGAGCCCAGATACGCAGTATTTT
TRBD1	TRBV7-2	TRBJ1-2	.	CASSRDRGENGYTF	TGTGCCAGCAGCCGGGACAGGGGAGAGAATGGCTACACCTTC
.	TRBV2	TRBJ1-3	.	CASSDSKGTGNTIYF	TGTGCCAGCAGTGATTCCAAGGGGACTGGAAACACCATATATTTT
.	TRBV10-1	TRBJ1-5	.	CASSESSGTRRPQHF	TGCGCCAGCAGTGAGTCGTCGGGGACAAGACGGCCCCAGCATTTT
.	TRBV27	TRBJ1-2	few	CASSSTGGYGYTF	TGTGCCAGCAGTTCGACAGGCGGCTATGGCTACACCTTC
.	TRBV5-5	TRBJ1-2	.	CASSLGILQDGYTF	TGTGCCAGCAGCTTAGGAATTCTGCAGGATGGCTACACCTTC
.	TRBV5-5	TRBJ2-1	.	CASSLAVRQRNDNEQFF	TGTGCCAGCAGCTTGGCCGTCCGGCAGCGGAACGACAATGAGCAGTTCTTC
.	TRBV20-1	TRBJ2-3	once	CSASKHVSTDTQYF	TGCAGTGCTAGTAAACACGTTAGCACAGATACGCAGTATTTT
.	TRBV6-5	TRBJ1-3	once	CASRLDRGNTIYF	TGTGCCAGCAGACTCGACAGGGGAAACACCATATATTTT
.	TRBV6-5	TRBJ2-1	.	CASVRREGGEQFF	TGTGCCAGCGTCCGGAGAGAGGGAGGTGAGCAGTTCTTC
TRBD1	TRBV7-9	TRBJ1-3	.	CASKQGAGNTIYF	TGTGCCAGCAAGCAGGGGGCTGGAAACACCATATATTTT
TRBD2	TRBV6-2/TRBV6-3	TRBJ2-3	.	CASSYSLAGGPSDTQYF	TGTGCCAGCAGTTACTCGCTAGCGGGGGGGCCATCAGATACGCAGTATTTT
.	TRBV7-8	TRBJ2-1	.	CASSRHKREQFF	TGTGCCAGCAGCCGCCACAAGCGTGAGCAGTTCTTC
TRBD2	TRBV6-5	TRBJ2-1	.	CASSIAGEAYNEQFF	TGTGCCAGCAGTATAGCGGGGGAAGCCTACAATGAGCAGTTCTTC
.	TRBV4-2	TRBJ1-4	once	CASSQDGRVMFF	TGTGCCAGCAGCCAGGATGGCAGGGTGATGTTTTTT
.	TRBV13	TRBJ1-1	.	CASSLGTLNTEAFF	TGTGCCAGCAGCTTAGGGACTCTGAACACTGAAGCTTTCTTT
.	TRBV5-8	TRBJ2-3	.	CASSLVARTTDTQYF	TGTGCCAGCAGCTTGGTTGCCAGGACAACAGATACGCAGTATTTT
.	TRBV6-1	TRBJ1-1	once	CASSEAGVEAFF	TGTGCCAGCAGTGAAGCCGGGGTTGAAGCTTTCTTT
TRBD2	TRBV11-2	TRBJ2-3	.	CASSPKGLAGGYDTQYF	TGTGCCAGCAGCCCCAAGGGACTAGCGGGAGGTTACGATACGCAGTATTTT
TRBD2	TRBV9	TRBJ2-5	few	CASSVFSGGAETQYF	TGTGCCAGCAGCGTTTTTAGCGGGGGGGCTGAGACCCAGTACTTC
TRBD1	TRBV18	TRBJ1-1	.	CASSLLDRMNVGFNTEAFF	TGTGCCAGCTCACTACTGGACAGGATGAACGTGGGATTTAACACTGAAGCTTTCTTT
TRBD1	TRBV11-2	TRBJ1-6	.	CASSGTGRSSPLHF	TGTGCCAGCAGCGGGACAGGGCGGAGTTCACCCCTCCACTTT
TRBD1	TRBV5-1	TRBJ1-1	.	CASSTGQGVYDTEAFF	TGCGCCAGCAGCACCGGACAGGGGGTTTATGACACTGAAGCTTTCTTT
.	TRBV4-3	TRBJ2-6	.	CASSQAPGGSGANVLTF	TGCGCCAGCAGCCAAGCCCCAGGGGGGTCCGGGGCCAACGTCCTGACTTTC
.	TRBV5-1	TRBJ1-4	.	CASSLVPQGTNEKLFF	TGCGCCAGCAGCTTGGTTCCGCAGGGCACTAATGAAAAACTGTTTTTT
TRBD1	TRBV7-2	TRBJ1-3	.	CASSLGQGHSGNTIYF	TGTGCCAGCAGCTTGGGACAGGGTCACTCTGGAAACACCATATATTTT
TRBD1	TRBV5-1	TRBJ1-5	many	CASSWTTGSNQPQHF	TGCGCCAGCAGCTGGACGACAGGGTCGAATCAGCCCCAGCATTTT
.	TRBV7-8	TRBJ2-3	.	CASSPRASLSTDTQYF	TGTGCCAGCAGCCCTCGGGCTAGCCTTAGCACAGATACGCAGTATTTT
.	TRBV7-2	TRBJ1-1	.	CASSLTGPNTEAFF	TGTGCCAGCAGCTTGACAGGCCCGAACACTGAAGCTTTCTTT